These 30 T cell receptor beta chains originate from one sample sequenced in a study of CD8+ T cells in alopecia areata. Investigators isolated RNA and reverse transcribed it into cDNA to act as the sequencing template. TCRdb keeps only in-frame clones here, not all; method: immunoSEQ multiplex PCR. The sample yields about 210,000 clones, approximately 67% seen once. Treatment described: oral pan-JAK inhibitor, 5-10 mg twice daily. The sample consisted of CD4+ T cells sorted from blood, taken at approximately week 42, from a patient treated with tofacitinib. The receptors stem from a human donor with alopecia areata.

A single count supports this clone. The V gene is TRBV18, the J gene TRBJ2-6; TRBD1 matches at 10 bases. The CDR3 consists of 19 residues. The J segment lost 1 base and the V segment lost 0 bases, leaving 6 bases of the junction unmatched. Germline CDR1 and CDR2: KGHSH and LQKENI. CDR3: CASSPPTGTGASGANVLTF. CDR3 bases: TGTGCCAGCTCACCACCAACTGGGACAGGGGCATCTGGGGCCAACGTCCTGACTTTC.

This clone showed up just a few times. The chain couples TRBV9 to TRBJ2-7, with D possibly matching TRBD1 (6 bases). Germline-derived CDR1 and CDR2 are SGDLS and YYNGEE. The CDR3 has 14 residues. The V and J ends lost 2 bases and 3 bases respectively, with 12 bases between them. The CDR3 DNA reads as TGTGCCAGCAGCGTCGGGGCAGGGGACTACGAGCAGTACTTC. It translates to CASSVGAGDYEQYF.

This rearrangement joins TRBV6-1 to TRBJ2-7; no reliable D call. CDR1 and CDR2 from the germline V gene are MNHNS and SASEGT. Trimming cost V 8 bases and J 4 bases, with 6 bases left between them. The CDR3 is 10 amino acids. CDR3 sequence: CASGFYEQYF. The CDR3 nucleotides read TGTGCCAGCGGCTTTTACGAGCAGTACTTC.

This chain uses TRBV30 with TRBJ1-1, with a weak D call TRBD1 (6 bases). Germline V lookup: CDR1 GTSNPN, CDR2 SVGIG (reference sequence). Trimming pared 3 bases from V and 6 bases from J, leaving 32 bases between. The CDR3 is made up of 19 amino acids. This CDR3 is CAWSPLSLGAGSRDAEAFF. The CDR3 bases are TGTGCCTGGAGCCCTCTGTCTCTGGGGGCAGGGTCAAGGGACGCTGAAGCTTTCTTT.

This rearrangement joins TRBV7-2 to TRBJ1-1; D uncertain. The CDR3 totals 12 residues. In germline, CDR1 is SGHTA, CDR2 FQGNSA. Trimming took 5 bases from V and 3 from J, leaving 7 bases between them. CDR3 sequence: CASSPAYTEAFF. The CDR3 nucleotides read TGTGCCAGCAGCCCGGCGTACACTGAAGCTTTCTTT.

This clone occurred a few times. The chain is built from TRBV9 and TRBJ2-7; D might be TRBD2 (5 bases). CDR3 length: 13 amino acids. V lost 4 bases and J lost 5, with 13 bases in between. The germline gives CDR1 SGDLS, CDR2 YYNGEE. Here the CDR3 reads CASSPWESNEQYF. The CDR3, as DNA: TGTGCCAGCAGCCCGTGGGAGAGTAACGAGCAGTACTTC.

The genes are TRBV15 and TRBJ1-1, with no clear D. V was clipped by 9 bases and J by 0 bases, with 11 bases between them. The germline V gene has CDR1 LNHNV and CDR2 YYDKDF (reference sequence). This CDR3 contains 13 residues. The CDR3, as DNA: TGTGCCACGTTAGCAGATCTGAACACTGAAGCTTTCTTT. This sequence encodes CATLADLNTEAFF.

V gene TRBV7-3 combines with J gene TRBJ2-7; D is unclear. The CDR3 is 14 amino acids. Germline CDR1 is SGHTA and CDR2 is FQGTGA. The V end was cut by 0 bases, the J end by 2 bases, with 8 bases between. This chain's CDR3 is CASSLTVAAYEQYF. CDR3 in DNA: TGTGCCAGCAGCTTAACGGTCGCGGCCTACGAGCAGTACTTC.

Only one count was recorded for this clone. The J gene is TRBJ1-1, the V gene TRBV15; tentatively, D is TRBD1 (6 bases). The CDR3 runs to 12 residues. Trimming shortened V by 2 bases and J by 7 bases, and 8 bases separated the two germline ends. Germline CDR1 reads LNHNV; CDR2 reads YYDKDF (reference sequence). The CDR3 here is CATSRPQGEAFF. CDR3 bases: TGTGCCACCAGCAGACCACAGGGTGAAGCTTTCTTT.

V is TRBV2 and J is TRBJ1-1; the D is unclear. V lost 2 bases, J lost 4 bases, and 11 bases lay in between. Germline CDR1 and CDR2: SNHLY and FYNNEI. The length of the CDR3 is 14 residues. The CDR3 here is CASSESLGGTEAFF. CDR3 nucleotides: TGTGCCAGCAGTGAATCATTGGGAGGCACTGAAGCTTTCTTT.

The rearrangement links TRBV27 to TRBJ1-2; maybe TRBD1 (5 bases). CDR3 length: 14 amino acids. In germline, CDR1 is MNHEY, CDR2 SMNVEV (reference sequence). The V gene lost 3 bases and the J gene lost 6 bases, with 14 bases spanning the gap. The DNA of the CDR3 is TGTGCCAGCAGTTTTCGCGAGGGGTATAATGGCTACACCTTC. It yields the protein CASSFREGYNGYTF.

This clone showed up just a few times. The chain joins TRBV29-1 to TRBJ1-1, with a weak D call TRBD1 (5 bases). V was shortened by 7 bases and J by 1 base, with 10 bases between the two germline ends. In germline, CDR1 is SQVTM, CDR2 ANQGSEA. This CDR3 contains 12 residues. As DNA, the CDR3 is TGCAGCGCCGGACATTCGAACACTGAAGCTTTCTTT. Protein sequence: CSAGHSNTEAFF.

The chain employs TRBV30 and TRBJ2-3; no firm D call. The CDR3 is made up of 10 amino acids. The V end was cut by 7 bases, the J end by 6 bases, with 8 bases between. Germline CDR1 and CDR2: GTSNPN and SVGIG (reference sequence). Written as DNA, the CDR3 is TGTGCCTCCGGAAGGGATACGCAGTATTTT. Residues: CASGRDTQYF.

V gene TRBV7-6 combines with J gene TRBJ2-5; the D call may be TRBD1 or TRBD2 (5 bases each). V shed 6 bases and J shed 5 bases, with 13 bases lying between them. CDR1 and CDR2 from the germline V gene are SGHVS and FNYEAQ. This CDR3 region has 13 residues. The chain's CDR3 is CASRPGTEETQYF. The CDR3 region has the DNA TGTGCCAGCAGACCCGGGACGGAGGAGACCCAGTACTTC.

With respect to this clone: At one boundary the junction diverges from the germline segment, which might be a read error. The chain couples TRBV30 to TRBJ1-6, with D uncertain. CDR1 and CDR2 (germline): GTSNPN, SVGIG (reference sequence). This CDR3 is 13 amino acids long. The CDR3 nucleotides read TGTGCCTGGTGTGTAGGTGATAATTCACCCCTCCACTTT. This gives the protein CAWCVGDNSPLHF.

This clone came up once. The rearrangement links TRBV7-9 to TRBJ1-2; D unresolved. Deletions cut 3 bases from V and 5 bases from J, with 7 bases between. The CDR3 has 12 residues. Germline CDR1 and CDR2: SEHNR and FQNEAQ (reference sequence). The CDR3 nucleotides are TGTGCCAGCAGCTTTACTTTTTATGGCTACACCTTC. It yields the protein CASSFTFYGYTF.

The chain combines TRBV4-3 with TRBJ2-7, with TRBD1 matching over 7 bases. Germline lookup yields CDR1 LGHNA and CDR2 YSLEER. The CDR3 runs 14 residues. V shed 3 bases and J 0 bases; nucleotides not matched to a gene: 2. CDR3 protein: CASSQGDSSYEQYF. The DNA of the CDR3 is TGCGCCAGCAGCCAGGGGGACAGCTCCTACGAGCAGTACTTC.

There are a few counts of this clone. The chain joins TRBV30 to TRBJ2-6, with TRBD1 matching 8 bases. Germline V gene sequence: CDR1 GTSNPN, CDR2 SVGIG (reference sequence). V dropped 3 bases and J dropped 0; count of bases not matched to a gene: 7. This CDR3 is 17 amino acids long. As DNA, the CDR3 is TGTGCCTGGAGCCGGGACAGGACGAACTCTGGGGCCAACGTCCTGACTTTC. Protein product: CAWSRDRTNSGANVLTF. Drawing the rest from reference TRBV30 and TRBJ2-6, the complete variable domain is SQTIHQWPATLVQPVGSPLSLECTVEGTSNPNLYWYRQAAGRGLQLLFYSVGIGQISSEVPQNLSASRPQDRQFILSSKKLLLSDSGFYLCAWSRDRTNSGANVLTFGAGSRLTVL.

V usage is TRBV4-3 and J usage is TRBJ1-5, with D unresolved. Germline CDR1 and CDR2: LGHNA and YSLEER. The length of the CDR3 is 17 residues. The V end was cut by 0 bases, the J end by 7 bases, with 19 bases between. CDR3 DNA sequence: TGCGCCAGCAGCCAAGATGTGATTGCTGGGAATGGACAGCCCCAGCATTTT. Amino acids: CASSQDVIAGNGQPQHF.

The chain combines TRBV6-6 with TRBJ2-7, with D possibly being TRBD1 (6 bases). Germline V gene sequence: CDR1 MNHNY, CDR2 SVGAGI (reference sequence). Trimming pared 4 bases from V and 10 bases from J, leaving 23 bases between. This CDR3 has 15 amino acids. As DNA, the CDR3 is TGTGCCAGCAGTTTTGGACAGTCTCCGGGTAGTGCCCAGTACTTC. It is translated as CASSFGQSPGSAQYF.

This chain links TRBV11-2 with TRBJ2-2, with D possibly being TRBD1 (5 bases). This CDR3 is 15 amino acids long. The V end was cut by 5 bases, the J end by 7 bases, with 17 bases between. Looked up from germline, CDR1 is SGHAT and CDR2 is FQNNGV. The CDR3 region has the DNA TGTGCCAGCAGCCCCGCTCAGGGTTTTGGCGGGGAGCTGTTTTTT. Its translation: CASSPAQGFGGELFF.

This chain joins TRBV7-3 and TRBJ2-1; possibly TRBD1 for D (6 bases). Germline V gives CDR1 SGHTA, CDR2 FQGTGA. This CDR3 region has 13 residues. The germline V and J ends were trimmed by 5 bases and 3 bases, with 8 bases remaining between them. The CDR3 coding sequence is TGTGCCAGCAGCCCGGACAGCTACAATGAGCAGTTCTTC. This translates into CASSPDSYNEQFF.

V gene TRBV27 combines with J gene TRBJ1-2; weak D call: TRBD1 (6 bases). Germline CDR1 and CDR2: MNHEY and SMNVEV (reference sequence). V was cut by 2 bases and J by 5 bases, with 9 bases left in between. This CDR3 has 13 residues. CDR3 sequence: CASSLGQKYGYTF. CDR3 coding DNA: TGTGCCAGCAGTTTAGGACAGAAATATGGCTACACCTTC.

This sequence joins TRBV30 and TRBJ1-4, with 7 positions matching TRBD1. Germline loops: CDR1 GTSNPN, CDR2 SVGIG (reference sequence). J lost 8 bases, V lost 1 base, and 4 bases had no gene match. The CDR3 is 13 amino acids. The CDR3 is CAWSATGKEKLFF. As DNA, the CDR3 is TGTGCCTGGAGTGCGACAGGGAAAGAAAAACTGTTTTTT. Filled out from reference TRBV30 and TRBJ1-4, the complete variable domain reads SQTIHQWPATLVQPVGSPLSLECTVEGTSNPNLYWYRQAAGRGLQLLFYSVGIGQISSEVPQNLSASRPQDRQFILSSKKLLLSDSGFYLCAWSATGKEKLFFGSGTQLSVL.

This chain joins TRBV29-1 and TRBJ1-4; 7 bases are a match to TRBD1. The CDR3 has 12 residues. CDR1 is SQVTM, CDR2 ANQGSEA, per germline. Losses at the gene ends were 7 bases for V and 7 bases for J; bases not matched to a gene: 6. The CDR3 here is CSARDSPEKLFF. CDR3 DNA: TGCAGCGCCCGGGACAGCCCTGAAAAACTGTTTTTT.

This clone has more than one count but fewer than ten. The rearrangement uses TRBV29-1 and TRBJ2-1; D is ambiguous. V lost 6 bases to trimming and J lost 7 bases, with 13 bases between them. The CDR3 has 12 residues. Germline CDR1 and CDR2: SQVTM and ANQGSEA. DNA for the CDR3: TGCAGCGTCGACCTATTAGGGAATGAGCAGTTCTTC. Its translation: CSVDLLGNEQFF.

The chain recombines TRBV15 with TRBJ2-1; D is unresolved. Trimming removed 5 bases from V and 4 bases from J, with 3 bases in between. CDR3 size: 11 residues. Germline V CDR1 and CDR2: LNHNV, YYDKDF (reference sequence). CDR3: CATSQYNEQFF. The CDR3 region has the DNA TGTGCCACCAGCCAGTACAATGAGCAGTTCTTC.

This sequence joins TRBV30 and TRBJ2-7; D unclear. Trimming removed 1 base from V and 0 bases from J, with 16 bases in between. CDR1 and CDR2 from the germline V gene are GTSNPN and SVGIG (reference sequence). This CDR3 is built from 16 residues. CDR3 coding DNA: TGTGCCTGGAGTGACTTTTCCAGGTTGAGCTCCTACGAGCAGTACTTC. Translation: CAWSDFSRLSSYEQYF.

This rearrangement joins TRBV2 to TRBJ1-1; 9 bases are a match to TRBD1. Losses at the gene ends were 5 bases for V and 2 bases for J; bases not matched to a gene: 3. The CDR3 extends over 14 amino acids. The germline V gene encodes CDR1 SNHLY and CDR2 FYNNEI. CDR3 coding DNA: TGTGCCAGCAGTAAGGGACAGGGCAACACTGAAGCTTTCTTT. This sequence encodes CASSKGQGNTEAFF.

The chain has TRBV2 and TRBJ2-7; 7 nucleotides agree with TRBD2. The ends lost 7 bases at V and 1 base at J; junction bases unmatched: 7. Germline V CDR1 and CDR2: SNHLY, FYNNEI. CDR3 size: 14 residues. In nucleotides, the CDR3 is TGTGCCAGCAATCAGGACGGGGGGTCCTACGAGCAGTACTTC. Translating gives CASNQDGGSYEQYF. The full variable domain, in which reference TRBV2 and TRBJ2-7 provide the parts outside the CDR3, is EPEVTQTPSHQVTQMGQEVILRCVPISNHLYFYWYRQILGQKVEFLVSFYNNEISEKSEIFDDQFSVERPDGSNFTLKIRSTKLEDSAMYFCASNQDGGSYEQYFGPGTRLTVT.